This T cell receptor (beta chain) was observed in a study of blood T cell repertoires in COVID-19. Overall study: The study drew acute and convalescent COVID-19 samples from the United States, Italy and Spain. Sample material is recorded as cDNA or gDNA derived from T cells, B-cell-depleted T cells, or PBMCs.

In the authors' methods: For nucleated cells, counts were estimated from reference gene primer amplification. The method was immunoSEQ multiplex PCR; TCRdb's version includes in-frame clones alone and lacks a portion of them. Clone size and the V and J calls come from that table; the DNA yielded D and trimming. The table lists tens of thousands of clones, 70% to 90% of them singletons. The sequenced material came from peripheral blood. The TCR sequence derives from a woman of 80 years or more with active or convalescent COVID-19.

CDR3 protein: CASREDYFYEQYF. The CDR3 coding sequence is TGTGCCAGCAGAGAAGACTATTTCTACGAGCAGTACTTC. V and J are TRBV12-3 or TRBV12-4 and TRBJ2-7, with D perhaps matching TRBD2 (5 bases). The CDR3 loop spans 13 amino acids. V was trimmed by 6 bases and J by 3 bases, leaving 12 bases between them.